A selection of T cell receptor beta chains follows, all from one sample in a study of Graves' ophthalmopathy and Graves' hyperthyroidism. TCRdb re-derived calls from the multiplex PCR reads in MiXCR, one entry per CDR3 protein. The data contain about 1.2 million distinct CDR3 sequences, about 36% of them singletons. The sample comprised peripheral blood or thyroid tissue (not recorded which). The origin of the receptors is an adult man with Graves' hyperthyroidism. Each CDR3 is given without its conserved first and last residue. Fields, in order: V gene, clone size, CDR3 protein. Rows may omit the clone size; those that give it use once, few, many or a size class.

v_gene: TRBV7-9; abundance: many; CDR3aa: ASSSKQGGMNTEAF
v_gene: TRBV12-3/TRBV12-4; abundance: -; CDR3aa: ASSPGMGGDTEAF
v_gene: TRBV6-6; abundance: few; CDR3aa: ASTPKRRASSYEQY
v_gene: TRBV25-1; abundance: -; CDR3aa: ASIGRIPSSGRVQETQY
v_gene: TRBV9; abundance: few; CDR3aa: ASSQTQANTGELF
v_gene: TRBV7-9; abundance: few; CDR3aa: ASMRLAGLTGELF
v_gene: TRBV29-1; abundance: -; CDR3aa: SVVPTSGELF
v_gene: TRBV2; abundance: few; CDR3aa: ASSEVGGLGNQPQH
v_gene: TRBV10-2; abundance: -; CDR3aa: ASSEPDRWEWHYGYT
v_gene: TRBV9; abundance: -; CDR3aa: ASSAGTGGRYGYT
v_gene: TRBV12-3/TRBV12-4; abundance: few; CDR3aa: ASTTNRGRKETQY
v_gene: TRBV28; abundance: -; CDR3aa: AYRDRAYGYT